This entry describes one TCR beta chain. Its antigen remains undetermined. Per-base qualities were not stored, and no clone one base away is much larger. Trimming removed 3 bases from V and 4 bases from J; the gene matches leave 5 bases unexplained. From cysteine to phenylalanine, the CDR3 is 14 amino acids long. The CDR3 DNA has 42 bases and is translated from base 1. The germline V gene sets CDR1 to SGDLS and CDR2 to YYNGEE. Peripheral blood CD8+ and CD4+ T cells from healthy donors, Susac syndrome patients and multiple sclerosis patients were profiled using high-throughput TCR beta sequencing. The multiple sclerosis controls were treatment-naive patients who had stable or active relapsing-remitting disease and met the revised McDonald criteria. CD8+ TEMRA cells were enriched by FACS, while bulk CD8+ and CD4+ T cells were purified by magnetic negative isolation. Blood was collected in EDTA tubes and processed within 24 hours, with PBMCs isolated through density gradient centrifugation. PBMCs intended for TCR sequencing were cryopreserved in liquid nitrogen and were subsequently thawed in a 37 degrees C water bath. The sorted or isolated CD4+, CD8+ and CD8+ TEMRA cells had a purity of 90% or higher.

RNA was extracted using the RNeasy kit, and about 0.5 to 1 ug of the RNA was reverse transcribed with random hexamers. The immunoSEQ multiplex PCR assay, covering 54 Vbeta and 13 Jbeta segments, was used to amplify TCR beta CDR3 regions. PCR amplification bias was corrected by using a synthetic template baseline for primer optimization and computational correction. As for the authors' bioinformatics: Only productive sequences were kept, with reads annotated to V, D and J genes according to IMGT and analyzed in immunoSEQ Analyzer. To calculate clonality, Shannon entropy was normalized by log2 of the number of productive unique sequences and then subtracted from one. Public and private clones were assessed among the 100 most prevalent clones of each patient and control. Clones were defined as Susac-specific if absent from the healthy and MS cohorts, from around 1,000 published viral clones and from other ImmuneACCESS disease sequences. TCRdb reprocessed the public reads (quality trimming at Q25 with fastp, clone calling with MiXCR) and kept in-frame beta chains. When rows share a CDR3 protein, they turn into one entry using the most common DNA and genes. TCRdb, not the authors, supplied the V and J calls. This sample holds fewer than 250,000 distinct CDR3 sequences; 80% to 95% were observed only once. The top ten constitute roughly 0.15% of the sample.

This entry is derived from a study of CD8 T cells in Susac syndrome (dated by TCRdb to 2018 to 2020). Looking at the study overall: Whether CD8+ T cell activation and differentiation in Susac syndrome was antigen driven was tested using repertoire sequencing. The study compared CD8+ T cell repertoire clonality among eleven to twelve healthy donors, 14 Susac syndrome patients and roughly 15 multiple sclerosis patients. Study-wide conclusions, independent of this receptor: The study acknowledged that relatively few individuals were included in the TCR sequencing and HLA analysis.

The sequencing input was CD8+ T cells from PBMCs. The TCR was taken from a human donor with multiple sclerosis. The rearranged segments are TRBV9 and TRBJ1-1; TRBD1 lines up with 8 middle nucleotides. The CDR3 protein: CASSDKTGGTEAFF. The DNA reads TGTGCCAGCAGCGACAAAACAGGGGGCACTGAAGCTTTCTTT.